The next 14 T cell receptor beta chains were all read from a single sample in a study of regulatory T cells in long-lasting Graves disease (dated by TCRdb to the early 2020s). Libraries were built with multiplex PCR. The listed sequencing device is Illumina HiSeq 4000. iRepertoire HTBI primers and Arm-PCR amplification of CDR3 regions were used to construct TCR beta libraries. TCRdb trimmed the raw reads at Q25, called clones with MiXCR and kept productive beta chains. When rows share a CDR3 protein, they turn into one entry using the most common DNA and genes. Counted in this sample were under 450,000 distinct CDR3 sequences; 23% of them appeared once. The ten biggest clones cover around 24% of the sample. The time point label corresponds to: persistent/refractory GD, antithyroid drugs over 5 years with positive TRAb. RNA was extracted from PBMCs in TRIzol for both TCR sequencing and RNA sequencing.

The sequences come from peripheral blood mononuclear cells (PBMCs), collected when the disease was refractory, from a patient treated with antithyroid drugs. All receptors derive from a female donor with Graves disease.

This clonotype was found many times. The chain is built from TRBV28 and TRBJ2-5; 10 bases are shared with TRBD1. This CDR3 spans 16 amino acids. The germline V gene encodes CDR1 MDHEN and CDR2 SYDVKM. The junction had 10 bases not matched to a gene; V was cut back by 4 bases and J by 5 bases. The CDR3 sequence: CASSSRRQGAYETQYF. The CDR3 bases are TGTGCCAGCAGTTCCCGTAGACAGGGGGCCTACGAGACCCAGTACTTC.

This clonotype was recorded many times. The V gene is TRBV2, the J gene TRBJ1-2, with D hard to call. The CDR3 has 15 residues. The V gene lost 2 bases and the J gene lost 3 bases, with 13 bases spanning the gap. Germline loops: CDR1 SNHLY, CDR2 FYNNEI. Written as DNA, the CDR3 is TGTGCCAGCAGTGAAAGGGTGGGCGGCGACTATGGCTACACCTTC. It specifies CASSERVGGDYGYTF.

The chain recombines TRBV5-6 with TRBJ1-6; D perhaps matches TRBD1 (6 bases). The V end lost 4 bases, the J end lost 7 bases, and 15 bases lay between the germline ends. This CDR3 has 15 residues. Germline CDR1 and CDR2: SGHDT and YYEEEE. CDR3 in DNA: TGTGCCAGCAGCCACCGACAGGTTCAGAATTCACCCCTCCACTTT. Its protein product is CASSHRQVQNSPLHF. The entire variable domain, with the rest obtained from reference TRBV5-6 and TRBJ1-6, is as follows: DAGVTQSPTHLIKTRGQQVTLRCSPKSGHDTVSWYQQALGQGPQFIFQYYEEEERQRGNFPDRFSGHQFPNYSSELNVNALLLGDSALYLCASSHRQVQNSPLHFGNGTRLTVT.

The V call is TRBV27, the J call TRBJ2-2; no reliable D call. Trimming removed 1 base from V and 5 bases from J, with 17 bases in between. This CDR3 contains 17 residues. Germline V gene lookup returns CDR1 MNHEY and CDR2 SMNVEV (reference sequence). The CDR3 sequence: CASSLWGSNSFTGELFF. DNA of the CDR3: TGTGCCAGCAGTTTATGGGGATCAAACAGTTTTACCGGGGAGCTGTTTTTT.

This clonotype was observed once. The V and J genes are TRBV2 and TRBJ1-2; 9 bases map to TRBD1. CDR3 length: 16 amino acids. Germline V lookup: CDR1 SNHLY, CDR2 FYNNEI. V shed 6 bases, J shed 7 bases, and the junction held 15 bases outside the gene matches. The CDR3: CASRAPIRTGEIGYTF. CDR3 sequence (DNA): TGTGCCAGCAGGGCGCCAATAAGGACAGGGGAGATTGGCTACACCTTC.

The V and J genes are TRBV5-1 and TRBJ2-7; 9 nucleotides agree with TRBD1. Losses at the gene ends were 7 bases for V and 6 bases for J; bases not matched to a gene: 8. Germline V gives CDR1 SGHRS, CDR2 YFSETQ. The CDR3 consists of 13 residues. CDR3 DNA: TGCGCCAGCCACCCGGGACAGGGCGGCGAGCAGTACTTC. Translation gives CASHPGQGGEQYF.

The chain carries TRBV20-1 and TRBJ1-2; the D is unclear. The CDR3 consists of 13 residues. V lost 3 bases and J lost 4, with 12 bases in between. Germline values: CDR1 DFQATT, CDR2 SNEGSKA (reference sequence). The DNA of the CDR3 is TGCAGTGCTAGGTTACCTACAAGCTATGGCTACACCTTC. It is translated as CSARLPTSYGYTF.

On this clonotype itself: This could be a read error, since a much larger clone is one nucleotide away. The rearrangement links TRBV3-1 to TRBJ1-6, with 7 bases aligning to TRBD1. This CDR3 is built from 15 residues. Germline CDR1 is LGHDT and CDR2 is YNNKEL (reference sequence). The CDR3 nucleotides are TGTGCCGGCAGCCAGGGACAGAGGGGGAATTCACCCCTCCACTTT. Translation gives CAGSQGQRGNSPLHF.

This clonotype was counted at least ten times. The chain links TRBV7-2 to TRBJ1-1, with D tentatively TRBD1 (6 bases). The CDR3 has 14 amino acids. Trimming shortened V by 2 bases and J by 2 bases, and 9 bases separated the two germline ends. Germline V gene sequence: CDR1 SGHTA, CDR2 FQGNSA. CDR3 nucleotides: TGTGCCAGCAGCTTACACAGGGCTAACACTGAAGCTTTCTTT. This gives the protein CASSLHRANTEAFF.

At least ten counts were recorded for this clonotype. The chain uses TRBV15 and TRBJ1-2; D gene unclear. The CDR3 has 13 amino acids. V gave up 1 base and J gave up 10 bases, with 13 bases separating them. Germline V CDR1 and CDR2: LNHNV, YYDKDF (reference sequence). The CDR3 bases are TGTGCCACCAGCAGAGGAGCTTTGGATTTCTACACCTTC. It specifies CATSRGALDFYTF.

This clonotype was observed many times. The rearrangement links TRBV29-1 to TRBJ2-7; D is possibly TRBD2 (6 bases). The CDR3 is 15 amino acids. V was pared by 0 bases and J by 0 bases, with 12 bases between. Germline CDR1 is SQVTM and CDR2 is ANQGSEA. The CDR3 spells CSVEDPRRGSYEQYF. The CDR3 nucleotides read TGCAGCGTTGAAGATCCGAGGCGGGGCTCCTACGAGCAGTACTTC.

This clonotype was picked up a small number of times. The gene calls are TRBV29-1 and TRBJ1-1; a possible D gene is TRBD1 (6 bases). The V gene's germline CDR1 is SQVTM and CDR2 ANQGSEA. There are 14 residues in the CDR3. Deletions cut 4 bases from V and 1 base from J, with 13 bases between. This CDR3 reads CSVGSGRGNTEAFF. The DNA for the CDR3 is TGCAGCGTTGGGTCCGGCAGGGGGAACACTGAAGCTTTCTTT.

This clonotype was found many times. The chain has TRBV6-1 and TRBJ1-2, with a weak D call TRBD1 (5 bases). Germline CDR1 is MNHNS and CDR2 is SASEGT. The CDR3 contains 15 residues. The V gene lost 7 bases and the J gene lost 1 base, with 16 bases spanning the gap. CDR3 sequence: CASTYMGVHNYGYTF. DNA for the CDR3: TGTGCCAGCACCTATATGGGGGTTCATAACTATGGCTACACCTTC.

The CDR3 spells CASSIEWGYEQYF. The CDR3 DNA reads TGTGCCAGCAGCATCGAGTGGGGGTACGAGCAGTACTTC. V gene TRBV7-3 combines with J gene TRBJ2-7; tentatively, D is TRBD1 or TRBD2 (5 bases each). The V end was cut by 5 bases, the J end by 4 bases, with 12 bases between. Germline CDR1 reads SGHTA; CDR2 reads FQGTGA. The CDR3 runs 13 residues.